This is a list of T cell receptor beta chains from one sample in a study of identical twins. TCRdb independently ran MiXCR on the 5' RACE reads; one entry per CDR3 protein. The sample gives 200,000 to 300,000 distinct CDR3 sequences, about 10% of which show up once; roughly 10% is in the top ten. The sequenced material came from memory T cells sorted from blood. The receptors were sampled from a middle-aged man in good health. The CDR3 runs from the conserved cysteine through the conserved F or W. The D gene is left open where the match is weak. Size is omitted from some rows. Given values are once, few, many or a class for expanded clones.

abundance	d_gene	v_gene	j_gene	CDR3nt	CDR3aa
-	TRBD2	TRBV3-1	TRBJ2-5	TGTGCCAGCAGCCTCCTAGCGGGAGGGGTGCAAGAGACCCAGTACTTC	CASSLLAGGVQETQYF
few	-	TRBV27	TRBJ2-3	TGTGCCAGCAGTTTAAAAGGGGCCAGGGACACGCAGTATTTT	CASSLKGARDTQYF
few	-	TRBV20-1	TRBJ1-1	TGCAGTGCTAGCCAGGGGAGGTACACTGAAGCTTTCTTT	CSASQGRYTEAFF
-	TRBD2	TRBV10-2	TRBJ2-3	TGCGCCAGCACCTCGACTAGCGGGGCTACGCAGTATTTT	CASTSTSGATQYF
-	-	TRBV12-3/TRBV12-4	TRBJ1-6	TGTGCCAGCAGTTTGGGGGGCTCCTATAATTCACCCCTCCACTTT	CASSLGGSYNSPLHF
-	-	TRBV4-3	TRBJ1-5	TGCGCCAGCAGCCCAAGCATGGGGAATCAGCCCCAGCATTTT	CASSPSMGNQPQHF
few	-	TRBV9	TRBJ1-1	TGTGCCAGCAGCTCACAATGGAACACTGAAGCTTTCTTT	CASSSQWNTEAFF
-	-	TRBV11-2	TRBJ2-7	TGTGCCAGCAGCTTAGGTTGGGCAGGGGGGAATTACGAGCAGTACTTC	CASSLGWAGGNYEQYF
-	TRBD1	TRBV7-9	TRBJ2-3	TGTGCCAGCAGCTCGGGGACAGGGTTGAGAGATACGCAGTATTTT	CASSSGTGLRDTQYF
many	TRBD2	TRBV5-6	TRBJ2-7	TGTGCCAGCAGCTTGGGGCTAGCGGAGACCTACGAGCAGTACTTC	CASSLGLAETYEQYF
few	TRBD1	TRBV4-2	TRBJ2-7	TGTGCCAGCAGCCGGGAACGGACAGGATCCTACTACGAGCAGTACTTC	CASSRERTGSYYEQYF
-	-	TRBV5-4	TRBJ2-1	TGTGCCAGCAGCTCAAAAACAGCCTTGGGTGAGCAGTTCTTC	CASSSKTALGEQFF
many	TRBD2	TRBV20-1	TRBJ2-5	TGCAGTGCTAGATGGCCCTCCATCGGGGGGATTATGGAGACCCAGTACTTC	CSARWPSIGGIMETQYF
-	-	TRBV5-4	TRBJ2-1	TGTGCCAGCAGCAAAGAGGGTAGCAACTACAATGAGCAGTTCTTC	CASSKEGSNYNEQFF
-	-	TRBV7-3	TRBJ1-6	TGTGCCAGCAGCTTAAGGGGAGGGCAGGGAAATTCACCCCTCCACTTT	CASSLRGGQGNSPLHF
few	-	TRBV5-1	TRBJ1-1	TGCGCCAGCAGCTTCTCAACTCCGGGAGGGGTAGCTTTCTTT	CASSFSTPGGVAFF
few	-	TRBV3-1	TRBJ2-5	TGTGCCAGCAGCCAAACACCGACGCGTGTTGGGGGTGTCCAAGAGACCCAGTACTTC	CASSQTPTRVGGVQETQYF
few	-	TRBV9	TRBJ1-5	TGTGCCAGCAGCGTAGAGGACGGTAGCAATCAGCCCCAGCATTTT	CASSVEDGSNQPQHF
few	-	TRBV12-3/TRBV12-4	TRBJ2-7	TGTGCCAGCAGTATTGGGATTTTCTACGAGCAGTACTTC	CASSIGIFYEQYF
-	-	TRBV19	TRBJ1-1	TGTGCCAGTAGTACCCTCGGGGCAGCTGAAGCTTTCTTT	CASSTLGAAEAFF
-	-	TRBV19	TRBJ2-3	TGTGCCACCTCCCGGGTGATTTCTAGCACAGATACGCAGTATTTT	CATSRVISSTDTQYF
many	TRBD1	TRBV27	TRBJ2-7	TGTGCCAGCAGTCACCCTAAGACAGGGTCGGACGAGCAGTACTTC	CASSHPKTGSDEQYF
many	-	TRBV11-2	TRBJ2-3	TGTGCCAGCAGCTTGAGTTCACTAACGGGGCAGTATTTT	CASSLSSLTGQYF
-	-	TRBV11-1	TRBJ2-3	TGTGCCAGCAGCCCTCGGGGCGCAGGGGCGGTGGGCACAGATACGCAGTATTTT	CASSPRGAGAVGTDTQYF
few	-	TRBV7-2	TRBJ2-4	TGTGCCAGCAGCTTATCCACTTTAGCCAAAAACATTCAGTACTTC	CASSLSTLAKNIQYF
-	-	TRBV6-2/TRBV6-3	TRBJ1-1	TGTGCCAGCAGTTACCAGGACACTGAAGCTTTCTTT	CASSYQDTEAFF
many	-	TRBV2	TRBJ2-1	TGTGCCAGCAGATACTACAATGAGCAGTTCTTC	CASRYYNEQFF
many	TRBD2	TRBV5-6	TRBJ2-7	TGTGCCAGCAGCTGGGCTAGCGGGATCTACGAGCAGTACTTC	CASSWASGIYEQYF
-	-	TRBV6-6	TRBJ1-1	TGTGCCAGCAGCGACCCAGGGTTCACTGAAGCTTTCTTT	CASSDPGFTEAFF
many	-	TRBV6-5	TRBJ2-1	TGTGCCAGCAGCCCCCCCGGGAATCGTGAGCAGTTCTTC	CASSPPGNREQFF
-	TRBD2	TRBV27	TRBJ2-3	TGTGCCAGCAGTGTACTAGCGGGAGGGCCAGGAGATACGCAGTATTTT	CASSVLAGGPGDTQYF
many	TRBD2	TRBV4-2	TRBJ2-3	TGTGCCAGCAGCCAGGGACTAGCGGGAGGAAGGGATACGCAGTATTTT	CASSQGLAGGRDTQYF
few	-	TRBV12-3/TRBV12-4	TRBJ2-1	TGTGCCAGCAGTGACTACCCCAGCTCCTACAATGAGCAGTTCTTC	CASSDYPSSYNEQFF
-	-	TRBV14	TRBJ2-7	TGTGCCAGCAGCCAAGGCTATAGCGAGCAGTACTTC	CASSQGYSEQYF
few	-	TRBV14	TRBJ2-1	TGTGCCAGCAGCCATCTTCCGGGCCTGGGGGATGAGCAGTTCTTC	CASSHLPGLGDEQFF
few	-	TRBV10-2	TRBJ1-5	TGCGCCAGCAGTGCTGGGGACCAGCCCCAGCATTTT	CASSAGDQPQHF
-	-	TRBV20-1	TRBJ1-1	TGCAGTGCGCCCGGGTCAACAGCCAGCACTGAAGCTTTCTTT	CSAPGSTASTEAFF
-	TRBD1	TRBV28	TRBJ2-1	TGTGCCAGCAGTTTATCCGGGACAGGGGGCTACCGGAGCTCCTACAATGAGCAGTTCTTC	CASSLSGTGGYRSSYNEQFF
-	TRBD2	TRBV28	TRBJ2-1	TGTGCCAGCAGTTTGCCTAGCGGGATTTCCTACAATGAGCAGTTCTTC	CASSLPSGISYNEQFF
many	TRBD1	TRBV20-1	TRBJ1-1	TGCAGTGCTAGCCTAAACAGGGGGCGGAACACTGAAGCTTTCTTT	CSASLNRGRNTEAFF
few	-	TRBV4-2	TRBJ1-3	TGTGCCAGCAGCCAAGACGCCCACTCCGGGAACACCATATATTTT	CASSQDAHSGNTIYF
many	TRBD1	TRBV11-1	TRBJ2-1	TGTGCCAGCGTGGGGACAGATTCCTACAATGAGCAGTTCTTC	CASVGTDSYNEQFF
many	-	TRBV4-1	TRBJ2-3	TGCGCCAGCAGCCAAGTCCCCAACGGGGGTGGATCAGATACGCAGTATTTT	CASSQVPNGGGSDTQYF
few	-	TRBV7-8	TRBJ2-7	TGTGCCAGCAGCTTTGGACGGTTCACCTACGAGCAGTACTTC	CASSFGRFTYEQYF
many	-	TRBV4-2	TRBJ1-5	TGTGCCAGCAGCCAAGAAAAGGGGGGGAATCAGCCCCAGCATTTT	CASSQEKGGNQPQHF
many	-	TRBV6-2/TRBV6-3	TRBJ2-3	TGTGCCAGCAGTTACTCGGAGGGGTCAACAGATACGCAGTATTTT	CASSYSEGSTDTQYF
many	TRBD1	TRBV4-2	TRBJ2-1	TGTGCCAGCAGCCAAGATGGGACAGTCAATGAGCAGTTCTTC	CASSQDGTVNEQFF
-	-	TRBV4-2	TRBJ2-7	TGTGCCAGCAGCCAGGTGTCGGTCTCCTACGAGCAGTACTTC	CASSQVSVSYEQYF